The next 16 T cell receptor beta chains were all read from a single sample in a study of technical replicates of blood from a handful of donors. This table comes from immunoSEQ multiplex PCR, and its TCRdb copy is limited to in-frame clones, with some not included. The profile shows 76,000 or so clones, around 90% of them singletons. Sequenced sample: T cells isolated from PBMCs. The receptor set was obtained from a human donor in good health.

This rearrangement joins TRBV6-4 to TRBJ2-1; 10 bases align to TRBD1. Germline V lookup: CDR1 MRHNA, CDR2 SNTAGT. This CDR3 contains 15 residues. Trimming took 3 bases from V and 9 from J; bases not matched to a gene: 8. The CDR3 loop is CASSESAGQGTEQFF. The DNA of the CDR3 is TGTGCCAGCAGTGAAAGTGCGGGACAGGGGACTGAGCAGTTCTTC.

The chain carries TRBV19 and TRBJ2-1; the D gene is possibly TRBD2 (7 bases). Germline-derived CDR1 and CDR2 are LNHDA and SQIVND (reference sequence). CDR3 size: 15 residues. V lost 5 bases and J lost 9, with 20 bases in between. The CDR3 spells CASSVAWGGIIEQFF. In nucleotides, the CDR3 is TGTGCCAGTAGTGTAGCTTGGGGGGGCATAATTGAGCAGTTCTTC.

This clone came up once. V gene TRBV5-4 combines with J gene TRBJ1-2; a weak D match, TRBD1 (5 bases). The V end was cut by 4 bases, the J end by 4 bases, with 17 bases between. Germline loops: CDR1 SGHNT, CDR2 YYREEE (reference sequence). This CDR3 has 15 residues. For the CDR3, the DNA is TGTGCCAGCAGCCGATCCTCGACAGACATCTATGGCTACACCTTC. This encodes CASSRSSTDIYGYTF.

This clone was detected once. The chain has TRBV7-9 and TRBJ1-1, with D perhaps TRBD1 (5 bases). V was cut by 5 bases and J by 10 bases, with 20 bases left in between. Germline lookup yields CDR1 SEHNR and CDR2 FQNEAQ (reference sequence). CDR3 length: 14 residues. The CDR3 sequence: CASSPSGVGLGAFF. The CDR3 coding sequence is TGTGCCAGCAGCCCTAGCGGGGTGGGGCTGGGAGCTTTCTTT.

The CDR3 region has the DNA TGTGCCAGCAGCTTACCAGGGAACACTGAAGCTTTCTTT. Protein: CASSLPGNTEAFF. This chain connects TRBV11-2 to TRBJ1-1; no clear D. Germline CDR1 is SGHAT and CDR2 is FQNNGV. The CDR3 is 13 amino acids. V was trimmed by 2 bases and J by 1 base, leaving 5 bases between them.

The rearrangement uses TRBV18 and TRBJ2-7; a possible D gene is TRBD2 (6 bases). This CDR3 is 15 amino acids long. Germline CDR1 and CDR2: KGHSH and LQKENI. The V end was cut by 2 bases, the J end by 6 bases, with 17 bases between. The CDR3 nucleotides are TGTGCCAGCTCACCAGTTTCTCCGGGGGTGGGCGAGCAGTACTTC. Its translation is CASSPVSPGVGEQYF.

This clone was counted once. The J gene is TRBJ1-1, the V gene TRBV4-2; D call uncertain. CDR1 LGHNA and CDR2 YNFKEQ come from the germline V gene. The CDR3 sequence is 14 residues long. V dropped 0 bases and J dropped 6 bases, with 11 bases sitting between them. CDR3 coding DNA: TGTGCCAGCAGCCAAGAGGAGGGTAGCGCTGAAGCTTTCTTT. It translates to CASSQEEGSAEAFF.

The J gene is TRBJ2-7, the V gene TRBV9, with 7 bases identical to TRBD1. The ends lost 1 base at V and 5 bases at J; junction bases unmatched: 6. In germline, CDR1 is SGDLS, CDR2 YYNGEE. This CDR3 region has 14 residues. CDR3 coding DNA: TGTGCCAGCAGCGTAAAGGGGGCCGTCGACGAGCAGTACTTC. Its translation: CASSVKGAVDEQYF.

The table lists this clone with a count of one. The chain uses TRBV5-6 and TRBJ2-3; 11 nucleotides agree with TRBD2. The CDR3 sequence is 15 residues long. From germline, CDR1 is SGHDT and CDR2 YYEEEE. V lost 4 bases to trimming and J lost 1 base; unmatched junction nucleotides: 2. The CDR3 region is CASSRGLAGTDTQYF. The CDR3 DNA reads as TGTGCCAGCAGCCGGGGACTAGCGGGCACAGATACGCAGTATTTT.

V usage is TRBV4-2 and J usage is TRBJ2-1; 7 bases agree with TRBD2. V lost 1 base, J lost 9 bases, and 9 bases stayed unmatched. Looked up from germline, CDR1 is LGHNA and CDR2 is YNFKEQ. This CDR3 has 15 residues. CDR3 coding DNA: TGTGCCAGCAGCCAAGTCGGCGGGAGTATCAGTGAGCAGTTCTTC. Translated, it gives CASSQVGGSISEQFF.

The gene calls are TRBV6-1 and TRBJ2-7, with D unresolved. From germline, CDR1 is MNHNS and CDR2 SASEGT. There are 13 residues in the CDR3. V was pared by 5 bases and J by 4 bases, with 12 bases between. The CDR3 DNA follows: TGTGCCAGCAGTACCCGCGTGAGTTACGAGCAGTACTTC. The encoded protein is CASSTRVSYEQYF.

This clone was recorded only once. The chain joins TRBV9 to TRBJ2-1; 12 bases match TRBD2. Germline lookup yields CDR1 SGDLS and CDR2 YYNGEE. V dropped 0 bases and J dropped 7; count of bases not matched to a gene: 5. The CDR3 runs 16 residues. This CDR3 is CASSVATSGGLNEQFF. The CDR3 DNA reads TGTGCCAGCAGCGTAGCTACTAGCGGGGGGCTTAATGAGCAGTTCTTC.

This chain uses TRBV5-1 with TRBJ2-1, with D unclear. V was trimmed by 2 bases and J by 8 bases, leaving 8 bases between them. The CDR3 runs 12 residues. Germline-derived CDR1 and CDR2 are SGHRS and YFSETQ. CDR3 sequence (DNA): TGCGCCAGCAGCTTAGACACACATGAGCAGTTCTTC. This codes for CASSLDTHEQFF.

The V and J genes are TRBV12-5 and TRBJ1-5; no definite D call. Trimming cost V 6 bases and J 2 bases, with 8 bases left between them. CDR3 length: 13 amino acids. Per germline, CDR1 LGHNT and CDR2 FRNRAP. CDR3 sequence: CASGETGNQPQHF. In DNA, the CDR3 is TGTGCTAGTGGGGAAACAGGCAATCAGCCCCAGCATTTT. Full variable domain (outside the CDR3, taken from reference TRBV12-5 and TRBJ1-5): DARVTQTPRHKVTEMGQEVTMRCQPILGHNTVFWYRQTMMQGLELLAYFRNRAPLDDSGMPKDRFSAEMPDATLATLKIQPSEPRDSAVYFCASGETGNQPQHFGDGTRLSIL.

The chain employs TRBV6-6 and TRBJ2-1, with 9 positions matching TRBD1. V was clipped by 4 bases and J by 4 bases; unmatched bases: 5. The germline CDR1 and CDR2 sequences are MNHNY and SVGAGI (reference sequence). There are 15 residues in the CDR3. The CDR3 nucleotides read TGTGCCAGCAGTTCCCAGGACAGGGGATACAATGAGCAGTTCTTC. Residues: CASSSQDRGYNEQFF.

This chain joins TRBV11-2 and TRBJ1-1, with 9 bases fitting TRBD1. The CDR3 has 15 amino acids. J was trimmed by 6 bases and V by 5 bases; bases with no gene match: 10. The V gene's germline CDR1 is SGHAT and CDR2 FQNNGV. The chain's CDR3 is CASSTAGTGLSEAFF. The CDR3 DNA reads TGTGCCAGCAGCACAGCCGGGACAGGGCTATCTGAAGCTTTCTTT.